This T cell receptor beta chain was captured by sequencing in a study of T cell repertoires in cytomegalovirus infection. As for the study in general: HLA-B-restricted CMV epitopes that are well studied were used alongside recently identified HLA-C-restricted ones. Matching HLA type, along with CMV infection, was indicated by public TCR beta signatures.

TCRdb reanalysed the reads using MiXCR and keeps one entry per CDR3 protein. There are more than 300,000 distinct CDR3 sequences in the sample; just under 35% occur only once, and approximately 15% lies in the top ten. Study findings and constraints: HLA-C-restricted TCR beta clonotypes specific for CMV led the ex vivo response. Cumulative public TCR beta family frequency identified CMV carriers with the relevant HLA.

The CDR3 is 14 amino acids. V dropped 9 bases and J dropped 7 bases, with 21 bases sitting between them. Per germline, CDR1 SGHTA and CDR2 FQGNSA. With regard to this clonotype: Its specificity is not known.

The V gene is TRBV7-2, the J gene TRBJ2-5, with D possibly being TRBD1 or TRBD2 (5 bases each). The TCR comes from a human donor in good health (CMV status not recorded). Some clones in this sample may be carry-over from other donors' samples. This sample comprised cultured PBMCs, obtained from culture after CMV antigen stimulation. CDR3: CASNSFGGEVTQYF. Here the CDR3 DNA reads TGTGCCAGTAACAGCTTTGGGGGAGAGGTGACCCAGTACTTC. The complete variable domain, with remaining parts taken from reference TRBV7-2 and TRBJ2-5, reads GAGVSQSPSNKVTEKGKDVELRCDPISGHTALYWYRQSLGQGLEFLIYFQGNSAPDKSGLPSDRFSAERTGGSVSTLTIQRTQQEDSAVYLCASNSFGGEVTQYFGPGTRLLVL.